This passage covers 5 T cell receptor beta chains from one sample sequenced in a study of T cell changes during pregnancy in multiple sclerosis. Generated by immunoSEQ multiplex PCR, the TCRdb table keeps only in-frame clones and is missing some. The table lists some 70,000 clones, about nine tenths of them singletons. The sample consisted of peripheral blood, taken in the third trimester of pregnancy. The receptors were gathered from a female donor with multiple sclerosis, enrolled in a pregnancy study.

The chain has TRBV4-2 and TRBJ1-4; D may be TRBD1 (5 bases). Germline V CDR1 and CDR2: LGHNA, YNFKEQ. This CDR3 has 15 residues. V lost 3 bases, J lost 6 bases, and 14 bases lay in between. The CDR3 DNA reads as TGTGCCAGCAGCCACGCCGGGACTGAAGATGAAAAACTGTTTTTT. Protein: CASSHAGTEDEKLFF.

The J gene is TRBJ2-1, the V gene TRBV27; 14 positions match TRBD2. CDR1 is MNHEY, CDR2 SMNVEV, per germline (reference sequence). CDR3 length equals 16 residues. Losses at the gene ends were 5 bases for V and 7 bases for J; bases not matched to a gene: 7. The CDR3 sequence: CASSKMGLAGVNEQFF. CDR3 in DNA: TGTGCCAGCAGTAAAATGGGACTAGCGGGAGTAAATGAGCAGTTCTTC.

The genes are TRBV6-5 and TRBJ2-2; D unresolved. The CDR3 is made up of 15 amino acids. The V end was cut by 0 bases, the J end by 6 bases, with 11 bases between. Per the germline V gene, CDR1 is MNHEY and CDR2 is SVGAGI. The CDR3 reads CASSYSIGEPGELFF. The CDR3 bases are TGTGCCAGCAGTTACTCCATCGGTGAGCCCGGGGAGCTGTTTTTT.

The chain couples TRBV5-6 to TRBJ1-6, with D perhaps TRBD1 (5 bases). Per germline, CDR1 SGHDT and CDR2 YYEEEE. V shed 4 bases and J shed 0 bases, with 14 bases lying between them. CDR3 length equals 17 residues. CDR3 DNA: TGTGCCAGCAGCCCGGGACTTTCTGGCTCCTATAATTCACCCCTCCACTTT. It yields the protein CASSPGLSGSYNSPLHF.

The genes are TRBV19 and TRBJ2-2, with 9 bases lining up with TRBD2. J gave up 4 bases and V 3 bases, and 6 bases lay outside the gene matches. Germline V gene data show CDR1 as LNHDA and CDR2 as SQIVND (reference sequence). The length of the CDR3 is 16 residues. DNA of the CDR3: TGTGCCAGTAGTATCTGGGGCGGGGGGGCCACCGGGGAGCTGTTTTTT. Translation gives CASSIWGGGATGELFF.